A selection of T cell receptor beta chains follows, all from one sample in a study of blood T cell repertoires in COVID-19. Profiling relied on immunoSEQ multiplex PCR, and the TCRdb table lists in-frame clones only, not all of them. The sample includes about 250,000 clones, 70% to 90% of them seen just once. Source material: PBMCs or T cells enriched from blood (not recorded which). The source of these receptors is a woman aged 45-65 years who had been exposed to COVID-19. CDR3s include the opening cysteine and the closing phenylalanine or tryptophan. Each record gives: CDR3 length, V gene, J gene, CDR3 protein.

len: 13
v_gene: TRBV29-1
j_gene: TRBJ1-2
CDR3aa: CSVGTSPNYGYTF

len: 13
v_gene: TRBV28
j_gene: TRBJ2-2
CDR3aa: CASRWGSTGELFF

len: 13
v_gene: TRBV5-8
j_gene: TRBJ2-3
CDR3aa: CAQRGRGTDTQYF

len: 15
v_gene: TRBV15
j_gene: TRBJ2-2
CDR3aa: CATSRGTSLTGELFF

len: 15
v_gene: TRBV7-8
j_gene: TRBJ2-1
CDR3aa: CASSSGTSGGDEQFF

len: 15
v_gene: TRBV5-4
j_gene: TRBJ2-5
CDR3aa: CASSLGGRVQETQYF

len: 14
v_gene: TRBV30
j_gene: TRBJ2-1
CDR3aa: CAWTLGGVENEQFF

len: 16
v_gene: TRBV5-4
j_gene: TRBJ1-6
CDR3aa: CASSLDPPGGNSPLHF

len: 13
v_gene: TRBV5-5
j_gene: TRBJ1-6
CDR3aa: CASSFNLDSPLHF

len: 11
v_gene: TRBV9
j_gene: TRBJ1-2
CDR3aa: CASESGNVYTF

len: 15
v_gene: TRBV10-3
j_gene: TRBJ1-6
CDR3aa: CAISESAGSNSPLHF

len: 17
v_gene: TRBV6-1
j_gene: TRBJ1-5
CDR3aa: CASSEKAGSYSNQPQHF

len: 13
v_gene: TRBV5-4
j_gene: TRBJ1-2
CDR3aa: CASSLGRLQGYTF

len: 12
v_gene: TRBV28
j_gene: TRBJ1-5
CDR3aa: CSYGTGNQPQHF

len: 12
v_gene: TRBV25-1
j_gene: TRBJ1-3
CDR3aa: CASSDRRSSIYF

len: 16
v_gene: TRBV7-2
j_gene: TRBJ2-5
CDR3aa: CASSQTGTSGGRTQYF

len: 12
v_gene: TRBV6-6
j_gene: TRBJ1-1
CDR3aa: CASSLEGTEAFF

len: 13
v_gene: TRBV19
j_gene: TRBJ1-1
CDR3aa: CASSIDGFTEAFF

len: 15
v_gene: TRBV11-2
j_gene: TRBJ2-7
CDR3aa: CASSPGQGPSYEQYF

len: 14
v_gene: TRBV7-2
j_gene: TRBJ1-5
CDR3aa: CASSFGNPNQPQHF

len: 18
v_gene: TRBV3-1/TRBV3-2
j_gene: TRBJ2-1
CDR3aa: CASSQEIGGAFSTDEQFF

len: 19
v_gene: TRBV19
j_gene: TRBJ1-3
CDR3aa: CASSMRGRGSGSSGNTIYF

len: 12
v_gene: TRBV2
j_gene: TRBJ1-1
CDR3aa: CASRGGWTEAFF

len: 15
v_gene: TRBV11-2
j_gene: TRBJ1-5
CDR3aa: CASSLRGGVNQPQHF

len: 14
v_gene: TRBV6-5
j_gene: TRBJ1-6
CDR3aa: CASMAEHFNSPLHF

len: 15
v_gene: TRBV18
j_gene: TRBJ2-2
CDR3aa: CASSPLRSNTGELFF

len: 15
v_gene: TRBV11-1
j_gene: TRBJ2-3
CDR3aa: CASSLGGGAPYTQYF

len: 14
v_gene: TRBV29-1
j_gene: TRBJ1-1
CDR3aa: CSAQRGGGNTEAFF

len: 14
v_gene: TRBV25-1
j_gene: TRBJ2-7
CDR3aa: CASTRAGEYYEQYF

len: 14
v_gene: TRBV5-1
j_gene: TRBJ2-2
CDR3aa: CASSETSPAGELFF

len: 14
v_gene: TRBV9
j_gene: TRBJ1-2
CDR3aa: CASSLRTGNYGYTF

len: 17
v_gene: TRBV7-9
j_gene: TRBJ1-1
CDR3aa: CASSPNDRIILNTEAFF

len: 13
v_gene: TRBV3-1/TRBV3-2
j_gene: TRBJ1-2
CDR3aa: CASSQVWERGYTF

len: 16
v_gene: TRBV18
j_gene: TRBJ1-5
CDR3aa: CASSPTRSIGNQPQHF

len: 15
v_gene: TRBV18
j_gene: TRBJ2-7
CDR3aa: CASSPIRTGDYEQYF

len: 15
v_gene: TRBV2
j_gene: TRBJ1-1
CDR3aa: CASRRDSRAWTEAFF

len: 14
v_gene: TRBV5-6
j_gene: TRBJ1-1
CDR3aa: CASSSSDRYTEAFF

len: 14
v_gene: TRBV29-1
j_gene: TRBJ2-1
CDR3aa: CSVGDRAFSNEQFF

len: 14
v_gene: TRBV28
j_gene: TRBJ1-2
CDR3aa: CASTPPGDLDGYTF

len: 15
v_gene: TRBV6-5
j_gene: TRBJ1-6
CDR3aa: CASSLRRTGESPLHF

len: 16
v_gene: TRBV28
j_gene: TRBJ1-6
CDR3aa: CASSRLSPGANSPLHF

len: 17
v_gene: TRBV28
j_gene: TRBJ2-1
CDR3aa: CATADRGGGSSYNEQFF

len: 13
v_gene: TRBV18
j_gene: TRBJ1-2
CDR3aa: CASTDRGGGGYTF

len: 13
v_gene: TRBV20-1
j_gene: TRBJ2-1
CDR3aa: CSASLGGYNEQFF

len: 14
v_gene: TRBV9
j_gene: TRBJ1-1
CDR3aa: CASSPQGGNTEAFF

len: 14
v_gene: TRBV5-1
j_gene: TRBJ2-7
CDR3aa: CASSSRTSAYEQYF

len: 14
v_gene: TRBV5-4
j_gene: TRBJ2-2
CDR3aa: CASSPRAVGGELFF

len: 13
v_gene: TRBV12-3/TRBV12-4
j_gene: TRBJ2-3
CDR3aa: CASSSNTLDTQYF

len: 15
v_gene: TRBV5-6
j_gene: TRBJ1-2
CDR3aa: CASSFGTGRFYGYTF

len: 13
v_gene: TRBV12-3/TRBV12-4
j_gene: TRBJ1-3
CDR3aa: CASSSFRYDTIYF

len: 15
v_gene: TRBV5-4
j_gene: TRBJ2-1
CDR3aa: CASSWHGTGWNEQFF

len: 16
v_gene: TRBV5-6
j_gene: TRBJ2-3
CDR3aa: CASSSEGVGFTDTQYF

len: 19
v_gene: TRBV5-6
j_gene: TRBJ1-4
CDR3aa: CASSTYDGTGHVGSEKLFF

len: 14
v_gene: TRBV7-2
j_gene: TRBJ2-2
CDR3aa: CASSPDTATGELFF

len: 16
v_gene: TRBV28
j_gene: TRBJ1-1
CDR3aa: CASSSFTGRRNTEAFF